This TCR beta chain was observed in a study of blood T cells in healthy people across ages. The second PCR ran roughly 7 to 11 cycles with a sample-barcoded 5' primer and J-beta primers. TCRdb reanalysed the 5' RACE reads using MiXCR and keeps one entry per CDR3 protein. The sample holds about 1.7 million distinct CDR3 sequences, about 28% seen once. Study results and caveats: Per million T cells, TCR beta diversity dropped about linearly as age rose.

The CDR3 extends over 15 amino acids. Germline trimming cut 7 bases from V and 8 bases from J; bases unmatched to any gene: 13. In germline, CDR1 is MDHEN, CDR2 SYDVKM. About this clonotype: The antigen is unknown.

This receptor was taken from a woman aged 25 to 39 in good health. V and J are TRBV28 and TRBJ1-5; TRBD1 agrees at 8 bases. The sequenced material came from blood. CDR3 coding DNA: TGTGCCAGCATTCAACCGGGACAGGCCCATGAGCCCCAGCATTTT. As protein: CASIQPGQAHEPQHF.